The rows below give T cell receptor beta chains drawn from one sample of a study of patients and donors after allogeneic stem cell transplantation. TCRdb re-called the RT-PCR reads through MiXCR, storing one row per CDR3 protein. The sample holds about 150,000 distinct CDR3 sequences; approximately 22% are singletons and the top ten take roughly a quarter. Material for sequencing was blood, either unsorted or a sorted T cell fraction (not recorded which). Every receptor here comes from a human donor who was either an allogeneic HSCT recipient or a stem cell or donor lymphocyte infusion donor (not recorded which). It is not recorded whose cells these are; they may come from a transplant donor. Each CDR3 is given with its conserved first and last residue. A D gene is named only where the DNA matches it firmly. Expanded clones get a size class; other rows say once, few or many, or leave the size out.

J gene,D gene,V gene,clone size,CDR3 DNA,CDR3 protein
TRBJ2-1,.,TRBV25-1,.,TGTGCCAGCAGTGAAGGGCGGGATGAGCAGTTCTTC,CASSEGRDEQFF
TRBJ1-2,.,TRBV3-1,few,TGTGCCAGCAGCCAAGATAGCCTATTCTATGGCTACACCTTC,CASSQDSLFYGYTF
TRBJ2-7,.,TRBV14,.,TGTGCCAGCAGCCCTTACAGAACCTACGAGCAGTACTTC,CASSPYRTYEQYF
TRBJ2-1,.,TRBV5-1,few,TGCGCCAGCAGCTTGGCCGGCGGTCCGAGCTCCTACAATGAGCAGTTCTTC,CASSLAGGPSSYNEQFF
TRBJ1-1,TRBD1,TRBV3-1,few,TGTGCCAGCAGCCAAGGCGGGACAGGGACACCGAACACTGAAGCTTTCTTT,CASSQGGTGTPNTEAFF
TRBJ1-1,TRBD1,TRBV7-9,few,TGTGCCAGCAGCATAAGGGGGACAGGGGGCGATGAAGCTTTCTTT,CASSIRGTGGDEAFF
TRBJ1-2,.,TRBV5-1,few,TGCGCCAGCAGCTTGGTGGACGGACCGGCCCTCAAATTTGGCTACACCTTC,CASSLVDGPALKFGYTF
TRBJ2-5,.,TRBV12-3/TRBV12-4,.,TGTGCCAGCAGTCCGGAGGGGGGATTGGAAGAGACCCAGTACTTC,CASSPEGGLEETQYF
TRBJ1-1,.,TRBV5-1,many,TGCGCCAGCAGCTTGGAGGCCTGGCTCACTGAAGCTTTCTTT,CASSLEAWLTEAFF
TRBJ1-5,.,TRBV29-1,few,TGCAGCGTTGTAGCCGGGAATCAGCCCCAGCATTTT,CSVVAGNQPQHF
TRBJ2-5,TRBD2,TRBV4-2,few,TGTGCCAGCAGCCAATCAATCGGGACTAGCGGGGGAGAGACCCAGTACTTC,CASSQSIGTSGGETQYF
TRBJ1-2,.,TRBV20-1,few,TGCAGTGCCGGAGTTTATGGCTACACCTTC,CSAGVYGYTF
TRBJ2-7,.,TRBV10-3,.,TGTGCCATCAGTGAGTCTGACAGAACAAGAGACCACGAGCAGTACTTC,CAISESDRTRDHEQYF
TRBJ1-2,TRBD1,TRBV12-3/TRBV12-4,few,TGTGCCAGCAGGGGGGACAGCGGTACTAACTATGGCTACACCTTC,CASRGDSGTNYGYTF
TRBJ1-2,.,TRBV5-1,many,TGCGCCAGCAGCTTGGAGGGCACCAACTATGGCTACACCTTC,CASSLEGTNYGYTF
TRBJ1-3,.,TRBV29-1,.,TGCAGCGCCGCTGACCTGGACACCATATATTTT,CSAADLDTIYF
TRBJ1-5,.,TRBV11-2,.,TGTGCCAGCAGCCCGATCCGGGGACACGGCAATCAGCCCCAGCATTTT,CASSPIRGHGNQPQHF
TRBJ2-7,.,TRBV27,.,TGTGCCAGCAGCCCTTCTGGCTACGGGCAGTACTTC,CASSPSGYGQYF
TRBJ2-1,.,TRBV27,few,TGTGCCAGCAGAGGAAATTGGGCCTACAATGAGCAGTTCTTC,CASRGNWAYNEQFF
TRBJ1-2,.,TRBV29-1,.,TGCAGCGTTGGGGCAGGCTATGGCTACACCTTC,CSVGAGYGYTF
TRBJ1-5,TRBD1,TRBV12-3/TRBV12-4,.,TGTGCCAGCAGTTTGTCGACAGGGGTGGGAAATCAGCCCCAGCATTTT,CASSLSTGVGNQPQHF
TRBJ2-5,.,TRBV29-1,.,TGCAGCGTTGATTGGCCGGGGTCCCTAGAGACCCAGTACTTC,CSVDWPGSLETQYF
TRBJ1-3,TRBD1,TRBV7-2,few,TGTGCCAGCAGCCCCCCCGGGACAGTCTCTGGAAACACCATATATTTT,CASSPPGTVSGNTIYF
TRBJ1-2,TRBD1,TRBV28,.,TGTGCCAGCAGCCCGGAGAAGCGGACAGGGAACTATGGCTACACCTTC,CASSPEKRTGNYGYTF
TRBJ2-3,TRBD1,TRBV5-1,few,TGCGCCAGCAGCTTCCAAGGACAGGGCGGCACAGATACGCAGTATTTT,CASSFQGQGGTDTQYF
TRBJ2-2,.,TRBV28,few,TGTGCCAGCAGTTCCCCGGGGGGCAGCGGGGAGCTGTTTTTT,CASSSPGGSGELFF
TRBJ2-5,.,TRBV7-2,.,TGTGCCAGCAGCTTACCGGGACGCAGAGAGACCCAGTACTTC,CASSLPGRRETQYF
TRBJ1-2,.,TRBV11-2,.,TGTGCCAGCAGCTCCTCGGACAGCTATGGCTACACCTTC,CASSSSDSYGYTF
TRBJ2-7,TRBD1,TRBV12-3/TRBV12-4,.,TGTGCCAGCAGCCACGACAGGGGGCCCTACGAGCAGTACTTC,CASSHDRGPYEQYF
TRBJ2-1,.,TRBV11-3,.,TGTGCCAGCAGCTTAGATGGTACAGGGACCTACAATGAGCAGTTCTTC,CASSLDGTGTYNEQFF
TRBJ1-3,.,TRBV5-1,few,TGCGCCAGCAGCTTGACCGGGGGAGGGTCTGGAAACACCATATATTTT,CASSLTGGGSGNTIYF
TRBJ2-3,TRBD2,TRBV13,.,TGTGCCAGCAGCAAGGGACTAGCGGGAGAAGACACACACACAGATACGCAGTATTTT,CASSKGLAGEDTHTDTQYF
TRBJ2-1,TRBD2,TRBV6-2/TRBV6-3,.,TGTGCCAGCAGGGGACTAGCGGGAGGACCCCCCTACAATGAGCAGTTCTTC,CASRGLAGGPPYNEQFF
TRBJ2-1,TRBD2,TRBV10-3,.,TGTGCCATCACGGGGGGACTAGCGGGAAACAATGAGCAGTTCTTC,CAITGGLAGNNEQFF
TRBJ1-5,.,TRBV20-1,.,TGCAGTGCTAGAGTTGATGGCAATCAGCCCCAGCATTTT,CSARVDGNQPQHF
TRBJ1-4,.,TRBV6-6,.,TGTGCCAGCAGTGAGCCCGCGGGTCCAACTAATGAAAAACTGTTTTTT,CASSEPAGPTNEKLFF
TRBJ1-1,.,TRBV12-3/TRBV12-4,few,TGTGCCAGCTTTCCGGGACTGGGGATGGTCACTGAAGCTTTCTTT,CASFPGLGMVTEAFF
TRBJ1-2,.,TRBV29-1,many,TGCAGCGTTGCCCAAGCAGGGGTGGACTATGGCTACACCTTC,CSVAQAGVDYGYTF
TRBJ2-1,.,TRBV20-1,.,TGCAGTGCTAGAGAGGCTACCTACAATGAGCAGTTCTTC,CSAREATYNEQFF
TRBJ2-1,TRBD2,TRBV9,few,TGTGCCAGCAGCGGTTTCCCGGGACTAGCGAGCAATGAGCAGTTCTTC,CASSGFPGLASNEQFF
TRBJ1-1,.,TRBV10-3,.,TGTGCCATCAGTGCGATCCTGAACACTGAAGCTTCCTTT,CAISAILNTEASF